This record looks at one T cell receptor beta chain sequence and its context. This CDR3 spans 16 amino acids. Germline CDR1 is SGHTS and CDR2 is YDEGEE. Trimming left V 4 bases short and J 0 bases short, with 16 bases between. The time point denotes: baseline, week 1 (first vaccination visit). Documented treatment: pre-vaccination baseline after standard-of-care therapy. New IDH1-mutant, ATRX-lost WHO grade 3 or 4 astrocytomas occurred in donors. These data belong to a study of a mutant IDH1 vaccine in newly diagnosed glioma. Study background: Before enrollment, the patients had been treated with radiotherapy alone, temozolomide alone, or both together. Most of them had received both.

Measured with immunoSEQ multiplex PCR; TCRdb has only the in-frame clones, and not every one. Of around 60,000 clones in the sample, about nine tenths were seen once. The sample in question was PBMCs, obtained from a glioma patient treated with radiotherapy, temozolomide or both. The chain joins TRBV5-8 to TRBJ2-5, with D unclear. The receptor's source is a man between 50 and 59 years old with glioma. The CDR3 sequence is CASSPLYGKNQETQYF. The CDR3, as DNA: TGTGCCAGCAGCCCCCTCTATGGGAAAAACCAAGAGACCCAGTACTTC.